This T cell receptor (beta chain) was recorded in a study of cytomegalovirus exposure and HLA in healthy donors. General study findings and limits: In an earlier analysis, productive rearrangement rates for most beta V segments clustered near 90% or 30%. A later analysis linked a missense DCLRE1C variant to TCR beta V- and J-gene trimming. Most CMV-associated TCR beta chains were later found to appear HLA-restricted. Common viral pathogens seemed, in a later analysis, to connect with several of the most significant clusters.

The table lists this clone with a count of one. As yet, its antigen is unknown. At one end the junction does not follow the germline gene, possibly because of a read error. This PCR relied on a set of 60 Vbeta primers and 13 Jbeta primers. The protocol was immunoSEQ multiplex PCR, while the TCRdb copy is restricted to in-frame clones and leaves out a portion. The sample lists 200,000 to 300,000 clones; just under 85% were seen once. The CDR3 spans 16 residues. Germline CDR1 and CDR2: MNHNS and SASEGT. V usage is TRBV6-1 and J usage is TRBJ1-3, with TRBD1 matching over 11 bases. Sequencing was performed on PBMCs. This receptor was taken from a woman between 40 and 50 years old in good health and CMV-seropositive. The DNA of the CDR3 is TGTGTCAGCAGTGACCTCGGGACAGGGGGAGGAAACACCATATATTTT. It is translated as CVSSDLGTGGGNTIYF.